The 13 T cell receptor beta chains listed next were all sequenced from one sample in a study of tumor and adjacent non-tumor tissue in lung cancer. No cell sorting was done before RNA was extracted from the tissue. The normal lung tissue was taken more than 3 cm from the tumor edge. A modified ARM-PCR protocol with three rounds of nested PCR amplified TCRbeta. A single record per CDR3 protein comes from TCRdb applying MiXCR to the multiplex PCR reads. The top ten clones hold more than 25% of a sample with some 95,000 distinct CDR3 sequences, 80% of them seen once. Sequencing was done on a sample of distant non-tumor lung tissue. The receptors were sampled from a man aged 55 to 70 with small cell lung cancer.

Note on this clonotype: Likely a read error: the CDR3 ends without its conserved phenylalanine or tryptophan. V is TRBV29-1 and J is TRBJ1-1; possibly TRBD1 for D (6 bases). The germline V gene has CDR1 SQVTM and CDR2 ANQGSEA. The CDR3 loop spans 13 amino acids. Trimming shortened V by 6 bases and J by 3 bases, and 14 bases separated the two germline ends. This CDR3 is CSVKGQLDTEAFL. As DNA, the CDR3 is TGCAGCGTCAAAGGACAGTTGGACACTGAAGCTTTCCTT.

This chain uses TRBV4-1 with TRBJ2-7; D is uncertain. This CDR3 contains 14 residues. Trimming left V 7 bases short and J 8 bases short, with 21 bases between. Looked up from germline, CDR1 is MGHRA and CDR2 is YSYEKL. The CDR3 sequence is CASNLAESSYKQYF. The CDR3 DNA is TGCGCCAGCAACCTGGCGGAGAGCTCATACAAGCAGTACTTC.

In regard to this clonotype: One end of the junction does not line up with germline, which may come from a read error. V and J are TRBV6-5 and TRBJ2-1, with 7 nucleotides matching TRBD1. CDR1 and CDR2 (germline): MNHEY, SVGAGI. The CDR3 length is 15 residues. The CDR3 protein is CASGYSGGVGNKQFF. The CDR3 coding sequence is TGTGCCAGCGGTTACTCAGGGGGAGTGGGTAATAAGCAGTTCTTC.

This clonotype is a singleton in its sample. Relative to the germline gene, one junction end is altered; a read error may explain this. The V and J genes are TRBV11-2 and TRBJ2-1; 8 bases map to TRBD2. The CDR3 has 18 residues. Germline V gene data show CDR1 as SGHAT and CDR2 as FQNNGV. This CDR3 is CASSLGEAGDYYYNEQFF. The CDR3 nucleotides read TGTGCCAGCAGTTTAGGAGAAGCGGGAGACTACTACTACAATGAGCAGTTCTTC.

About this clonotype itself: At one end, the junction sequence differs from germline, possibly due to a read error. The J gene is TRBJ2-7, the V gene TRBV4-2, with D possibly matching TRBD2 (5 bases). The CDR3 is made up of 14 amino acids. Germline V gives CDR1 LGHNA, CDR2 YNFKEQ. For the CDR3, the DNA is TGTGCCAGCAACCAACCGGCACAAGGAGGCGAGCAGTACTTC. Translation: CASNQPAQGGEQYF.

This clonotype was seen only once. This clone may be a read error of a much larger clone one base away. This chain uses TRBV5-4 with TRBJ2-5; 7 nucleotides match TRBD2. The germline CDR1 and CDR2 sequences are SGHNT and YYREEE (reference sequence). The CDR3 covers 17 residues. The trim removed 3 bases at V and 2 bases at J, leaving 13 bases unmatched. CDR3: CASSWVVRSGMQETQYF. DNA for the CDR3: TGTGCCAGCAGCTGGGTCGTGCGAAGCGGGATGCAAGAGACCCAGTACTTC.

About this clonotype itself: This CDR3 is missing its conserved last phenylalanine or tryptophan, likely due to a read error. The chain uses TRBV19 and TRBJ2-7; weak D call: TRBD1 (6 bases). From germline, CDR1 is LNHDA and CDR2 SQIVND (reference sequence). Deletions cut 4 bases from V and 3 bases from J, with 19 bases between. This CDR3 has 16 residues. CDR3: CASSKGQTNRGYEQYS. The CDR3 nucleotides are TGTGCCAGTAGTAAAGGACAGACCAACCGGGGCTACGAGCAGTACTCC.

As concerns this clonotype: One end of the junction does not line up with germline, which may come from a read error. J is TRBJ2-5 and V is TRBV7-9; D is perhaps TRBD1 (6 bases). The CDR3 length is 14 residues. Germline V gives CDR1 SEHNR, CDR2 FQNEAQ (reference sequence). The CDR3 reads CASSEQGSWGTQYF. CDR3 DNA sequence: TGTGCCAGCAGCGAACAGGGTTCTTGGGGGACCCAATACTTC.

As regards this clonotype: One end of the junction varies from germline; a read error may be responsible. V is TRBV5-1 and J is TRBJ2-2; D assignment may be TRBD1 or TRBD2 (5 bases each). From germline, CDR1 is SGHRS and CDR2 YFSETQ. This CDR3 is 15 amino acids long. CDR3 bases: TGCGCCAGCAGCGCCGACAGATGGAACACCGGGGAGATGTTTTTT. Translation gives CASSADRWNTGEMFF.

This chain uses TRBV10-3 with TRBJ2-1; 8 bases line up with TRBD2. Per the germline V gene, CDR1 is ENHRY and CDR2 is SYGVKD. The CDR3 is made up of 15 amino acids. V was clipped by 5 bases and J by 7 bases; unmatched bases: 10. The CDR3 nucleotides are TGTGCCATCAGTACATCGGGAGGGTATTATAATGAGCAGTTCTTC. It encodes CAISTSGGYYNEQFF.

Worth noting for this clonotype: A read error may produce the germline difference seen at one junction end. The chain combines TRBV9 with TRBJ2-3; perhaps TRBD2 as D (6 bases). Germline lookup yields CDR1 SGDLS and CDR2 YYNGEE. There are 14 residues in the CDR3. CDR3 loop: CASDRGTGIDTQCF. The CDR3 nucleotides read TGTGCCAGCGACCGAGGGACTGGAATAGATACGCAGTGTTTT. Supplemented by reference TRBV9 and TRBJ2-3, the full variable domain reads DSGVTQTPKHLITATGQRVTLRCSPRSGDLSVYWYQQSLDQGLQFLIQYYNGEERAKGNILERFSAQQFPDLHSELNLSSLELGDSALYFCASDRGTGIDTQCFGPGTRLTVL.

Worth noting for this clonotype: A much larger clonotype is one base distant, so this may be a read error. The chain is built from TRBV28 and TRBJ1-4; D perhaps matches TRBD1 (5 bases). This CDR3 is built from 12 residues. Germline V lookup: CDR1 MDHEN, CDR2 SYDVKM. The DNA of the CDR3 is TGTGTCACCCGGGACCCTAATGAAAAACTGTTTTTT. Amino acids: CVTRDPNEKLFF.

Comments on this clonotype: Given a much more abundant clone one base away, this may be a read error. The chain joins TRBV30 to TRBJ1-2, with D possibly TRBD1 on 5 matching bases. CDR3 size: 14 residues. Germline V gives CDR1 GTSNPN, CDR2 SVGIG (reference sequence). Written as DNA, the CDR3 is TGTGCCTGGATCTGGGCAAGGGGCGGCTATGACTACACCTTC. It translates to CAWIWARGGYDYTF.